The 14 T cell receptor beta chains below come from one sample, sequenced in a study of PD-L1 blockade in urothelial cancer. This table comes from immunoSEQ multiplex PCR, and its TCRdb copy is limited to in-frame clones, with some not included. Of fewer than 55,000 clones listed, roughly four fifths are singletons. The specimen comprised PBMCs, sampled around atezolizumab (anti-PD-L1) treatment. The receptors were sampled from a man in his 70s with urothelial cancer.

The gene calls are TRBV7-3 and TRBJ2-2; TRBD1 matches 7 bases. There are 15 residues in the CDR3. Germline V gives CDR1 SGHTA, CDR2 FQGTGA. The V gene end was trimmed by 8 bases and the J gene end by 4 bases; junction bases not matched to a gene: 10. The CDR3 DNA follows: TGTGCCAGCGGGGGTAACAGGGGAAGCACCGGGGAGCTGTTTTTT. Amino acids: CASGGNRGSTGELFF.

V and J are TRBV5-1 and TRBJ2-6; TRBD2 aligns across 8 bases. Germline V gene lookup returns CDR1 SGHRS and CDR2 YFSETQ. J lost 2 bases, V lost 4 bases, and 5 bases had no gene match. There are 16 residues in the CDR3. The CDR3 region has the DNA TGCGCCAGCAGCCCGGGAGGGGTGGCTGGGGCCAACGTCCTGACTTTC. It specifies CASSPGGVAGANVLTF.

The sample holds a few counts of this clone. The DNA of the CDR3 is TGTGCCTGGAGTGTATCTCAGTATGGCTACACCTTC. Translating it yields CAWSVSQYGYTF. The gene calls are TRBV30 and TRBJ1-2; no firm D call. The V gene lost 0 bases and the J gene lost 5 bases, with 7 bases spanning the gap. Germline lookup yields CDR1 GTSNPN and CDR2 SVGIG (reference sequence). The CDR3 loop spans 12 amino acids.

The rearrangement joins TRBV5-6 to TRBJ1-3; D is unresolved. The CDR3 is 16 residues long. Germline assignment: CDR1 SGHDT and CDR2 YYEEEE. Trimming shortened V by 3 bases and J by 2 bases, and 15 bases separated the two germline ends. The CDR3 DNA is TGTGCCAGCAGCTCCGCGGGGTCGGGGACTGGAAACACCATATATTTT. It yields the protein CASSSAGSGTGNTIYF. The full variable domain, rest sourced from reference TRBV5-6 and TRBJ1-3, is DAGVTQSPTHLIKTRGQQVTLRCSPKSGHDTVSWYQQALGQGPQFIFQYYEEEERQRGNFPDRFSGHQFPNYSSELNVNALLLGDSALYLCASSSAGSGTGNTIYFGEGSWLTVV.

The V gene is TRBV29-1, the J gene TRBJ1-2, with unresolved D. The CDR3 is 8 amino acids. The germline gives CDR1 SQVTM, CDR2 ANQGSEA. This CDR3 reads CSAVGYTF. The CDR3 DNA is TGCAGTGCGGTGGGCTACACCTTC.

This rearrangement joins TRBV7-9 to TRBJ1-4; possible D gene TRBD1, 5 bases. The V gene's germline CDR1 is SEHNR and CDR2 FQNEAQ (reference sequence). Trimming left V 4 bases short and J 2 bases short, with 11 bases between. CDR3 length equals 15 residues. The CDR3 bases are TGTGCCAGCAGCTGGGGCGGACGGACTAATGAAAAACTGTTTTTT. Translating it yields CASSWGGRTNEKLFF.

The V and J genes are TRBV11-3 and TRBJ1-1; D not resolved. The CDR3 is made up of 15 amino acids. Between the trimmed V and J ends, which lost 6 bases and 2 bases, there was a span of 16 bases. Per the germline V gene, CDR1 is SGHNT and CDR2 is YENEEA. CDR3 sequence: CASSPGVQANTEAFF. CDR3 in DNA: TGTGCCAGCAGTCCCGGGGTGCAGGCCAACACTGAAGCTTTCTTT.

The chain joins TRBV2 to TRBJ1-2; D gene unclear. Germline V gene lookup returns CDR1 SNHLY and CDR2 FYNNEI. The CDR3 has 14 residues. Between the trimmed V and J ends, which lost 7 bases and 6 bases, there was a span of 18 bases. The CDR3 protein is CASNMNVGLDGYTF. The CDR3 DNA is TGTGCCAGCAATATGAATGTGGGCCTGGATGGCTACACCTTC.

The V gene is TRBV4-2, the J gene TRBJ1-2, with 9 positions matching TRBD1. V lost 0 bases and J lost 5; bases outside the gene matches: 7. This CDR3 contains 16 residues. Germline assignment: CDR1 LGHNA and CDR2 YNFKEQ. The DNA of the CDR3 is TGTGCCAGCAGCCAAGATCCCCCCGGGACAGGGTATGGCTACACCTTC. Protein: CASSQDPPGTGYGYTF.

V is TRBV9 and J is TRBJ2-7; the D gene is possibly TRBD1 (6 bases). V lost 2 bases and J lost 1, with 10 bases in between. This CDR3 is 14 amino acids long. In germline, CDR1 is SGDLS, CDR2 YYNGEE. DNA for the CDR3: TGTGCCAGCAGCGTCAGGACAGAATCCTACGAGCAGTACTTC. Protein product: CASSVRTESYEQYF.

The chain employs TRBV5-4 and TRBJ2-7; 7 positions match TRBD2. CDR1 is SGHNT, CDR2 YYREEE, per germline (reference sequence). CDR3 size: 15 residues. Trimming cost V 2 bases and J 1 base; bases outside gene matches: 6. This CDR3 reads CASSFDSGPSYEQYF. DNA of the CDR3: TGTGCCAGCAGCTTTGATAGCGGGCCTTCCTACGAGCAGTACTTC.

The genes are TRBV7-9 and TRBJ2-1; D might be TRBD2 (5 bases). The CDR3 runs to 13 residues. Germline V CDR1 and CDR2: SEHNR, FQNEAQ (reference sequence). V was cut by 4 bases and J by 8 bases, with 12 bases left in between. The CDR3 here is CASSSPGSDEQFF. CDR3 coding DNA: TGTGCCAGCAGCTCCCCTGGGAGCGATGAGCAGTTCTTC.

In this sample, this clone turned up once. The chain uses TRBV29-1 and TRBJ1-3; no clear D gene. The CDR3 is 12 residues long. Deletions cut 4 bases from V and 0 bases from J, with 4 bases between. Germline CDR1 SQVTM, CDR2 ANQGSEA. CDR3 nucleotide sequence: TGCAGCGTTGGACACTCTGGAAACACCATATATTTT. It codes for CSVGHSGNTIYF.

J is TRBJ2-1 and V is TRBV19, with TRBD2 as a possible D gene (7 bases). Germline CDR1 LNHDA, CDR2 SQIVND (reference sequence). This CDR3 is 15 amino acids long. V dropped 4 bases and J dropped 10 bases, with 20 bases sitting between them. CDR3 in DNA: TGTGCCAGTAGTACCCTAGGGGGGGGGCCAAGCGAGCAGTTCTTC. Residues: CASSTLGGGPSEQFF.